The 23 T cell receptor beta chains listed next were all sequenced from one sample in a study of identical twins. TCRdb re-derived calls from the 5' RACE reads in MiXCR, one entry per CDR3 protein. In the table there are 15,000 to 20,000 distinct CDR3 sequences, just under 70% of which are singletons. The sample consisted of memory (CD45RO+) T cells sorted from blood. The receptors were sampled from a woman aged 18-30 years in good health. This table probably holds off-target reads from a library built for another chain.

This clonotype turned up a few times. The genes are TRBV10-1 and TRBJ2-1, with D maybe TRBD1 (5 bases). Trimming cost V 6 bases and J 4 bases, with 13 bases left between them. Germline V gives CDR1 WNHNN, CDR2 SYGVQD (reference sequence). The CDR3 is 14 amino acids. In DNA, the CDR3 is TGCGCCAGCAGCTTTAGCAGGGTTTACAATGAGCAGTTCTTC. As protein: CASSFSRVYNEQFF.

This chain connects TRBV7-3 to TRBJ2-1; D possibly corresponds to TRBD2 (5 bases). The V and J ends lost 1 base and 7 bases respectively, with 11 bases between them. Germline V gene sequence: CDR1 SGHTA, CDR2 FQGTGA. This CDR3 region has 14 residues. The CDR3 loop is CASSLSGSRNEQFF. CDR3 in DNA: TGTGCCAGCAGCTTAAGTGGGAGTCGTAATGAGCAGTTCTTC.

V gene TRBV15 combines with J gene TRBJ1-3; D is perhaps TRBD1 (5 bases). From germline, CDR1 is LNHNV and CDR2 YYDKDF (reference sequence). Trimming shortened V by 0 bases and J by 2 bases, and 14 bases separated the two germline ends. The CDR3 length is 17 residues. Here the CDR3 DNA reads TGTGCCACCAGCAGAGATAGGACACGGCTGGCTGGAAACACCATATATTTT. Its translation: CATSRDRTRLAGNTIYF.

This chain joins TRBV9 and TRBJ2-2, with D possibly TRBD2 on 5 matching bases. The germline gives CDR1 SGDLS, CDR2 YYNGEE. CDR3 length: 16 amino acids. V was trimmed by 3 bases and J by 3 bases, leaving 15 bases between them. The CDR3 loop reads CASSAGSEKDTGELFF. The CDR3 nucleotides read TGTGCCAGCAGCGCGGGATCGGAAAAGGACACCGGGGAGCTGTTTTTT.

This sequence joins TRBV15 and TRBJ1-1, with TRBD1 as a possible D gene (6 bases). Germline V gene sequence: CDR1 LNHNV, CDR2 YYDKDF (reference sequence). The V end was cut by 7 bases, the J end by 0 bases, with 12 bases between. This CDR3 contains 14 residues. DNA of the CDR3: TGTGCCACCACGGGAGGGGGTCTGAACACTGAAGCTTTCTTT. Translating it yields CATTGGGLNTEAFF. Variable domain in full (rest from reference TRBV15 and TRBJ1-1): DAMVIQNPRYQVTQFGKPVTLSCSQTLNHNVMYWYQQKSSQAPKLLFHYYDKDFNNEADTPDNFQSRRPNTSFCFLDIRSPGLGDTAMYLCATTGGGLNTEAFFGQGTRLTVV.

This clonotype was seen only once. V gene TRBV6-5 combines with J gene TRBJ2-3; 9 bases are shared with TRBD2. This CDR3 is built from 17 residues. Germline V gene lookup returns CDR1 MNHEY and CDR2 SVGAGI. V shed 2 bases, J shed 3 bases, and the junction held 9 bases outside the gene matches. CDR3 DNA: TGTGCCAGCAGTTACCTGCTTATAGCGGGAGCGACAGATACGCAGTATTTT. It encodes CASSYLLIAGATDTQYF.

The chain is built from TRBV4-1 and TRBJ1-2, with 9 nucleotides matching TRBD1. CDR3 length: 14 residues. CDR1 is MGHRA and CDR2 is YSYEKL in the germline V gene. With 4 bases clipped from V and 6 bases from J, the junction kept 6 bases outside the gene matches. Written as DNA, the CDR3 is TGCGCCAGCAGCCGTCGACAGGGGGATAATGGCTACACCTTC. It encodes CASSRRQGDNGYTF.

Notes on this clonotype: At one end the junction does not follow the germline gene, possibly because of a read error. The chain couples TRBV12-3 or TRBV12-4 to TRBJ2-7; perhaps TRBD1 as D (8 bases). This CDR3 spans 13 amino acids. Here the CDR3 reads CASSFSGTGEQCF. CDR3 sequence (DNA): TGTGCCAGCAGTTTCAGCGGGACAGGCGAGCAGTGCTTC.

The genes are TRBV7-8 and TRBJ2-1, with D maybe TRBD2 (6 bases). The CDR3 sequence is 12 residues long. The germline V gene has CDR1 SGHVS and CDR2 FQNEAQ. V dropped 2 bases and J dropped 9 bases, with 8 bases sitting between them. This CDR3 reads CASSLLAIEQFF. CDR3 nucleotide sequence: TGTGCCAGCAGCTTACTAGCGATTGAGCAGTTCTTC.

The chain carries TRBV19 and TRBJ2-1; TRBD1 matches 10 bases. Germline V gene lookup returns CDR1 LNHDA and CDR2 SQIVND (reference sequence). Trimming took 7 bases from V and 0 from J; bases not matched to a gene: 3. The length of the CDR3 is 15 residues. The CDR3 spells CASIRTGGSYNEQFF. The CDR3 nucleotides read TGTGCCAGTATTCGGACAGGGGGCTCCTACAATGAGCAGTTCTTC.

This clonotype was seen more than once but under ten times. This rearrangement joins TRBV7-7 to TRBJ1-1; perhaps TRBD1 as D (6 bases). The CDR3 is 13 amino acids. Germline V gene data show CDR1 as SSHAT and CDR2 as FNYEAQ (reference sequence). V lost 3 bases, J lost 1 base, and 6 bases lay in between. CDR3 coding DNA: TGTGCCAGCAGCTTGGACAGGAACACTGAAGCTTTCTTT. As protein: CASSLDRNTEAFF.

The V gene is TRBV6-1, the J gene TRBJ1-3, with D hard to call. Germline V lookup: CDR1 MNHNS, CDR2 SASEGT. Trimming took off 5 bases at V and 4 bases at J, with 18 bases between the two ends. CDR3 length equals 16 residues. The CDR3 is CASSTGLILGGNTIYF. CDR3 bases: TGTGCCAGCAGTACCGGACTTATACTCGGGGGAAACACCATATATTTT.

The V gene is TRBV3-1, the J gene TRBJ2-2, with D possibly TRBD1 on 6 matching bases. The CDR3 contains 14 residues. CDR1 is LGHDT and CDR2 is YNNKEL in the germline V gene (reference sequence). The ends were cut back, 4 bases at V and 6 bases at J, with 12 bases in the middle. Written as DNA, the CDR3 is TGTGCCAGCAGCCGTAGGGGGTCCCCCGGGGAGCTGTTTTTT. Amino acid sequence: CASSRRGSPGELFF.

CDR3 region: CASSLAGDTQYF. The DNA of the CDR3 is TGTGCCAGCAGCCTCGCCGGAGATACGCAGTATTTT. V gene TRBV3-1 combines with J gene TRBJ2-3; D gene ambiguous. The CDR3 runs to 12 residues. The V end lost 4 bases, the J end lost 5 bases, and 7 bases lay between the germline ends. The germline CDR1 and CDR2 sequences are LGHDT and YNNKEL (reference sequence).

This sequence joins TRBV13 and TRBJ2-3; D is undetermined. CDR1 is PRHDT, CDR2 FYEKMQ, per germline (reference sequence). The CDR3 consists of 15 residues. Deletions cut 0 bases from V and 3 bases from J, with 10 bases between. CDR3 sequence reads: CASSLGLVGTDTQYF. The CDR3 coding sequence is TGTGCCAGCAGCTTAGGCCTTGTGGGAACAGATACGCAGTATTTT.

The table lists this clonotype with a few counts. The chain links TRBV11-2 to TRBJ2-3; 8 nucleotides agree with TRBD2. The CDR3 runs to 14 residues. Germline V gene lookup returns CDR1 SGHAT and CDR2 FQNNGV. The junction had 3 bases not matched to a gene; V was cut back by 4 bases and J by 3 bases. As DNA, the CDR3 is TGTGCCAGCAGCTGGGGCGGGAGGACAGATACGCAGTATTTT. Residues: CASSWGGRTDTQYF.

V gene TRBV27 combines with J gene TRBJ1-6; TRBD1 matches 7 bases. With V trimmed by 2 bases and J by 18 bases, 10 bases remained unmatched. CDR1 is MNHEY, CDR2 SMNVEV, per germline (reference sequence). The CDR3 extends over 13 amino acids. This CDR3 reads CASSLGEGGRNHF. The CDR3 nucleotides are TGTGCCAGCAGTTTAGGGGAAGGGGGCCGAAACCACTTT.

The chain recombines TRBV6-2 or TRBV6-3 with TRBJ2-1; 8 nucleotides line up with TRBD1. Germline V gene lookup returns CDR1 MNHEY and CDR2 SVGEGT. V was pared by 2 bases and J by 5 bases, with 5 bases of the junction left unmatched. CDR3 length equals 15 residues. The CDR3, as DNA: TGTGCCAGCAGTTACATGCAGGGGGCCCACAATGAGCAGTTCTTC. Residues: CASSYMQGAHNEQFF.

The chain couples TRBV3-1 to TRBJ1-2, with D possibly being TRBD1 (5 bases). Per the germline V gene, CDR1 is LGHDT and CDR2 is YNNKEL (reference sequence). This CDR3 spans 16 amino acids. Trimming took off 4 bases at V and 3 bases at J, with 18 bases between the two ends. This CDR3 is CASSLSGGGLHYGYTF. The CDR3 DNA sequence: TGTGCCAGCAGCCTAAGTGGGGGAGGCCTACACTATGGCTACACCTTC.

The CDR3 reads CASSQQVSNQPQHF. CDR3 in DNA: TGTGCCAGCAGCCAGCAGGTTAGCAATCAGCCCCAGCATTTT. The chain has TRBV7-2 and TRBJ1-5; D gene uncertain. Trimming took off 5 bases at V and 0 bases at J, with 8 bases between the two ends. This CDR3 has 14 residues. The germline V gene encodes CDR1 SGHTA and CDR2 FQGNSA.

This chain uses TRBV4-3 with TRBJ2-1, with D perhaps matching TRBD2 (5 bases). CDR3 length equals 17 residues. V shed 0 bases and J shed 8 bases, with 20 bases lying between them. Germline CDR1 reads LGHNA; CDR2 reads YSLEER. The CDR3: CASSQDSRAEIWDEQFF. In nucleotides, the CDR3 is TGCGCCAGCAGCCAAGATAGTCGAGCGGAAATCTGGGATGAGCAGTTCTTC.

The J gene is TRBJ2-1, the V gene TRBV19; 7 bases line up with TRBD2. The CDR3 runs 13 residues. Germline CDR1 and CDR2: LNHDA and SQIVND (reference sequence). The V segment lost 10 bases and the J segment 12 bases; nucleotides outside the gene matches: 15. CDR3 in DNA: TGTGCCACGGAGGGGCGGGAGAGGTTGTGGCAGTTCTTC. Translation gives CATEGRERLWQFF.

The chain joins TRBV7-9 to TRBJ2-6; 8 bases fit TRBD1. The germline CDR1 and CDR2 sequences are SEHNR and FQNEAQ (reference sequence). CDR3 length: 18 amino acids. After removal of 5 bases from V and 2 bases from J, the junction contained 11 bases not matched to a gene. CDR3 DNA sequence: TGTGCCAGCAGCCCAGGGCAGGGGGCTCTGGCTGGGGCCAACGTCCTGACTTTC. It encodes CASSPGQGALAGANVLTF.